This T cell receptor beta chain appears in the sequencing data of a study of blood T cells in healthy people across ages. Study-level results: Older age went with lower TCR beta diversity per million T cells, in a roughly linear way.

As concerns this clonotype: Its antigen is as yet unknown.

This CDR3 contains 15 residues. Trimming took off 3 bases at V and 1 base at J, with 13 bases between the two ends. Germline V lookup: CDR1 LGHDT, CDR2 YNNKEL (reference sequence). Through a sample-barcoded 5' primer and a J-beta primer mix, a second PCR was run for roughly 6 to 12 cycles. Tags on each cDNA molecule came from a template-switch adaptor with 12 random nucleotides. Each CDR3 protein gets one entry after TCRdb re-called the 5' RACE reads with MiXCR. This sample has 760,000 or so distinct CDR3 sequences, with approximately 25% found just once. The same data also went into a second study, on T cells of mothers and their children.

The J gene is TRBJ2-7, the V gene TRBV3-1; either TRBD1 or TRBD2 may supply D (7 bases each). The sequence came from a boy aged 5 to 17 in good health. The sample was blood. The CDR3 protein is CASSQWGGQSYEQYF. The CDR3 DNA sequence: TGTGCCAGCAGCCAGTGGGGGGGACAGTCCTACGAGCAGTACTTC.